A selection of T cell receptor beta chains follows, all from one sample in a study of cytomegalovirus exposure and HLA in healthy donors. Produced via immunoSEQ multiplex PCR; TCRdb's table is partial and in-frame only. The table records about 130,000 clones, less than 85% of them present only once. The specimen was PBMCs. Source of these receptors: a woman between 40 and 50 years old in good health and CMV-seropositive. Each CDR3 is given with its conserved first and last residue.

V: TRBV19
length: 16
CDR3: CASRASGGRSTDTQYF

V: TRBV9
length: 16
CDR3: CASSDPPTGRPTEAFF

V: TRBV7-8
length: 16
CDR3: CASSPQGIGTNEKLFF

V: TRBV6-5
length: 15
CDR3: CASSYSGGINEKLFF

V: TRBV19
length: 16
CDR3: CASSTTRGTEIYEQYF

V: TRBV5-5
length: 13
CDR3: CASSLSPGDTQYF

V: TRBV28
length: 12
CDR3: CASSSSPRDPYF

V: TRBV9
length: 15
CDR3: CASSVAQGDQETQYF

V: TRBV5-1
length: 14
CDR3: CASSSGTRVDTQYF

V: TRBV21-1
length: 15
CDR3: CASSKWRISSYGYTF

V: TRBV11-3
length: 14
CDR3: CASSPGLQAYEQYF

V: TRBV5-1
length: 17
CDR3: CASSLAGGRYMTGELFF

V: TRBV29-1
length: 14
CDR3: CSVEDTRQGYEQYF

V: TRBV11-2
length: 13
CDR3: CASSLGGTGELFF

V: TRBV19
length: 14
CDR3: CASSSRTITGEQYF

V: TRBV7-2
length: 13
CDR3: CASSLVGSGGYTF

V: TRBV7-8
length: 19
CDR3: CASSPSTGGQGVYTGELFF

V: TRBV7-8
length: 16
CDR3: CASSLASLAVHNEQFF

V: TRBV5-4
length: 14
CDR3: CASSFDRLYYGYTF

V: TRBV29-1
length: 18
CDR3: CSVAGAGDGTSGRYEQYF

V: TRBV4-3
length: 20
CDR3: CASSQEGPGTRQSYKRALHF

V: TRBV27
length: 15
CDR3: CASSLVLGGRTEAFF

V: TRBV6-1
length: 13
CDR3: CASRGQGRYGYTF

V: TRBV5-1
length: 15
CDR3: CASSTMGLSNEKLFF